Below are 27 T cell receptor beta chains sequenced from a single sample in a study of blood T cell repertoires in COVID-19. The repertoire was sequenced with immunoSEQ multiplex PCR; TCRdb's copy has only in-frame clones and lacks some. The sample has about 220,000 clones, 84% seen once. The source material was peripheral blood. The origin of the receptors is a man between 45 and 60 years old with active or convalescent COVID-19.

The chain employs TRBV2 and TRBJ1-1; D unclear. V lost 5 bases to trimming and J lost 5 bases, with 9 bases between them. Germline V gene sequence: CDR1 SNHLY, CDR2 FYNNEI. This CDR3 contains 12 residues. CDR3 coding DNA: TGTGCCAGCAGTTTAACCGGGACTGAAGCTTTCTTT. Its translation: CASSLTGTEAFF.

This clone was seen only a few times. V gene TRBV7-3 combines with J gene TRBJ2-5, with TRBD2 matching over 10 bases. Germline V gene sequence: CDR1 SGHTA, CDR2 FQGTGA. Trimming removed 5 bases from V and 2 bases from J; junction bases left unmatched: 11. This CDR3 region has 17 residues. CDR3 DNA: TGTGCCAGCAGCCGTCAACATTCTAGCGGGGGACAAGAGACCCAGTACTTC. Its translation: CASSRQHSSGGQETQYF.

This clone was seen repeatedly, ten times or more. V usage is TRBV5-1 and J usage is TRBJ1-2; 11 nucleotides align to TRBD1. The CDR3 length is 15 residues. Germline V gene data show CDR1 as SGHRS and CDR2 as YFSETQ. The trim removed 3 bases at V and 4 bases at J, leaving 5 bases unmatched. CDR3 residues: CASSSRTGGSYGYTF. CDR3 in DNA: TGCGCCAGCAGCTCTAGGACAGGGGGCAGCTATGGCTACACCTTC.

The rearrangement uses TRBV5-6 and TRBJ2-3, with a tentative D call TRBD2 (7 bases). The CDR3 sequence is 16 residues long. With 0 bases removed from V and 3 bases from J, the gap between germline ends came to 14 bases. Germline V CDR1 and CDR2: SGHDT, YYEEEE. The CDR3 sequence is CASSLVVGGQTDTQYF. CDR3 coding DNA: TGTGCCAGCAGCTTGGTTGTGGGGGGGCAAACAGATACGCAGTATTTT.

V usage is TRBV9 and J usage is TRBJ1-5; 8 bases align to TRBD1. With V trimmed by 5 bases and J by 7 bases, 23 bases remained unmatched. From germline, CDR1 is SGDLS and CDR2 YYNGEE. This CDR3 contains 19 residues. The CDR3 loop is CASRTGQGPLPPWRQPQHF. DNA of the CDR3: TGTGCCAGCAGAACTGGACAGGGCCCCCTTCCCCCCTGGCGACAGCCCCAGCATTTT.

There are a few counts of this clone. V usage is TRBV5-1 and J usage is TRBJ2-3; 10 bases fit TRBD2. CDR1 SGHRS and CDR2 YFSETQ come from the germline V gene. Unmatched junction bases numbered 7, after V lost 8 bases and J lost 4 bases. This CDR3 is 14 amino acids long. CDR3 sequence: CASSVTSGPDTQYF. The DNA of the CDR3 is TGCGCCAGTTCGGTGACTAGCGGGCCAGATACGCAGTATTTT. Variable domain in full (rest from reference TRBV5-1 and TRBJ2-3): KAGVTQTPRYLIKTRGQQVTLSCSPISGHRSVSWYQQTPGQGLQFLFEYFSETQRNKGNFPGRFSGRQFSNSRSEMNVSTLELGDSALYLCASSVTSGPDTQYFGPGTRLTVL.

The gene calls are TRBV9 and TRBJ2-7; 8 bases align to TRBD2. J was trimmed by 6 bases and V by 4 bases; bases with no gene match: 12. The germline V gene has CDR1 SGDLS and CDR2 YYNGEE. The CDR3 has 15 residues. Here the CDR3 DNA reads TGTGCCAGCAGCCCACGCCCGGGGGGGATGGTCGAGCAGTACTTC. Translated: CASSPRPGGMVEQYF. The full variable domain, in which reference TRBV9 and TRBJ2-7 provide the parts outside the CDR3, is DSGVTQTPKHLITATGQRVTLRCSPRSGDLSVYWYQQSLDQGLQFLIQYYNGEERAKGNILERFSAQQFPDLHSELNLSSLELGDSALYFCASSPRPGGMVEQYFGPGTRLTVT.

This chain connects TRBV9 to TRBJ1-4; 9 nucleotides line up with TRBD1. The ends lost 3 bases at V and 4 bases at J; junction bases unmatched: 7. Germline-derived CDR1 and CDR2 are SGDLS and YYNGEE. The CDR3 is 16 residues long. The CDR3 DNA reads TGTGCCAGCAGCGAACGACCGGGACAGGGTAATGAAAAACTGTTTTTT. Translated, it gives CASSERPGQGNEKLFF.

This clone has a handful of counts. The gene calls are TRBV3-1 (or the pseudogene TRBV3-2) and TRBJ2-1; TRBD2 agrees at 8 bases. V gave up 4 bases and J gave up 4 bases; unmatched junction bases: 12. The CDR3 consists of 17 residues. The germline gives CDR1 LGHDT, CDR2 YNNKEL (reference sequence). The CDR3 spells CASSPGGAGALYNEQFF. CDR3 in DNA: TGTGCCAGCAGCCCCGGGGGAGCGGGGGCCCTTTACAATGAGCAGTTCTTC.

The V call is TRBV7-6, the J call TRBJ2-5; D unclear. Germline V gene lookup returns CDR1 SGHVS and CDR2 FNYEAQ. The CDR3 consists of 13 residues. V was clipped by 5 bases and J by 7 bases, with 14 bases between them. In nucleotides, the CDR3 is TGTGCCAGCAGCCCCGGCGGCCCTAGGACCCAGTACTTC. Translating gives CASSPGGPRTQYF.

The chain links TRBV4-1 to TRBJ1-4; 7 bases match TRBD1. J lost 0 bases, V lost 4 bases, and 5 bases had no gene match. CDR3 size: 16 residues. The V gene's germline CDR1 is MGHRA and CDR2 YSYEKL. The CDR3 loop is CASSPRGVATNEKLFF. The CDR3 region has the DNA TGCGCCAGCAGCCCCAGGGGGGTCGCAACTAATGAAAAACTGTTTTTT.

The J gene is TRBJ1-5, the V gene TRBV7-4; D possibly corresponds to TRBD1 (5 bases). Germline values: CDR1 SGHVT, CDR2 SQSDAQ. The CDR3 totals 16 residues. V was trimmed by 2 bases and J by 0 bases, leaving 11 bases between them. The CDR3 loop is CASSLPGSYSNQPQHF. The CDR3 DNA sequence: TGTGCCAGCAGCTTACCAGGGTCATATAGCAATCAGCCCCAGCATTTT.

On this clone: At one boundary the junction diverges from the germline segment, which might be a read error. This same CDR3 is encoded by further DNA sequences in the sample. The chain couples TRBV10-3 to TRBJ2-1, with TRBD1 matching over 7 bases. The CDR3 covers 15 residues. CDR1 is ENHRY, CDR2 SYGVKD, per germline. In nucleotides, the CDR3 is TGCGCCATCAGTGAAGGGGGCGACTTATACAATGAGCAGTTCTTC. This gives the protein CAISEGGDLYNEQFF.

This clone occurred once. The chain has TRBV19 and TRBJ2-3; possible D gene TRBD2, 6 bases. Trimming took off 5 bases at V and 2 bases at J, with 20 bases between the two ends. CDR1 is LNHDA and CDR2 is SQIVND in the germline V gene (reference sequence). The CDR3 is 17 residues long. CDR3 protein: CASSSRGGSWATDTQYF. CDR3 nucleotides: TGTGCCAGTAGTTCCCGGGGAGGTAGTTGGGCCACAGATACGCAGTATTTT.

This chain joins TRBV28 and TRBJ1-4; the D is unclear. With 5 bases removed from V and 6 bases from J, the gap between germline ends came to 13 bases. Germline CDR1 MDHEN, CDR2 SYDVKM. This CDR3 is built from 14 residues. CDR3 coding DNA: TGTGCCAGCAGTACGGGGTGGGCGGATGAAAAACTGTTTTTT. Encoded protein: CASSTGWADEKLFF.

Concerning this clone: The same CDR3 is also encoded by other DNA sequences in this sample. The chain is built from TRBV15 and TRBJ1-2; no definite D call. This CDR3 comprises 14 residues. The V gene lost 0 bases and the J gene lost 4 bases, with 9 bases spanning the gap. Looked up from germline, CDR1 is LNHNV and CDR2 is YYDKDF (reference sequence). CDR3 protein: CATSRDRGAYGYTF. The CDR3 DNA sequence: TGTGCCACCAGCAGAGATCGGGGAGCCTATGGCTACACCTTC.

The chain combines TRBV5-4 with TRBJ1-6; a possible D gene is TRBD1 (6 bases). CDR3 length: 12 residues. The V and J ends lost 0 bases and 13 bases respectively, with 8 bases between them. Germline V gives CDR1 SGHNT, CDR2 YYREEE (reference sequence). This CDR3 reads CASSLGDRPLHF. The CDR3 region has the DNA TGTGCCAGCAGCTTGGGTGACAGGCCCCTCCACTTT.

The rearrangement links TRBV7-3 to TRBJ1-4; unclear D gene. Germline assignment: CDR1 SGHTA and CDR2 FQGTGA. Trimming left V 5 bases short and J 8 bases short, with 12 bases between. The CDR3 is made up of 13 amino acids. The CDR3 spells CASSASPGEKLFF. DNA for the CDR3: TGTGCCAGCAGCGCCTCCCCGGGGGAAAAACTGTTTTTT.

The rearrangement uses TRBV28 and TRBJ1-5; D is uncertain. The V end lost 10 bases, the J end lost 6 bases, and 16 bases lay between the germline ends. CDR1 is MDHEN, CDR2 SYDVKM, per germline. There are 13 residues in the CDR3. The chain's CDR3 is CAIGGRVGQPQHF. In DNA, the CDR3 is TGTGCCATTGGAGGGAGGGTGGGTCAGCCCCAGCATTTT. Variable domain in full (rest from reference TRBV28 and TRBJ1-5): DVKVTQSSRYLVKRTGEKVFLECVQDMDHENMFWYRQDPGLGLRLIYFSYDVKMKEKGDIPEGYSVSREKKERFSLILESASTNQTSMYLCAIGGRVGQPQHFGDGTRLSIL.

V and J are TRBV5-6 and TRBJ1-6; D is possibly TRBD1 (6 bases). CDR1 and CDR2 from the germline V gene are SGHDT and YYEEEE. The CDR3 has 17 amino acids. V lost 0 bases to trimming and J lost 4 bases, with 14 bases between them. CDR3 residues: CASSLGDRTTYNSPLHF. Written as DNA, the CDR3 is TGTGCCAGCAGCTTGGGTGACAGGACAACTTATAATTCACCCCTCCACTTT.

The CDR3 here is CASSLDTGRTEAFF. The CDR3 coding sequence is TGCGCCAGCAGCTTAGATACAGGGAGAACTGAAGCTTTCTTT. J is TRBJ1-1 and V is TRBV5-1; the D gene is possibly TRBD1 (6 bases). Trimming stripped 2 bases from V and 5 bases from J, with 13 bases between. Germline loops: CDR1 SGHRS, CDR2 YFSETQ. This CDR3 contains 14 residues.

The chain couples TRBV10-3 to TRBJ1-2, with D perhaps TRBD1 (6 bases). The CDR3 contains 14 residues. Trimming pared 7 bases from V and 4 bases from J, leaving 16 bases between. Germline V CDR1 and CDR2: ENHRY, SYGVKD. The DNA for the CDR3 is TGTGCCATCAATGATGGGGGCTCCTCCTATGGCTACACCTTC. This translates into CAINDGGSSYGYTF.

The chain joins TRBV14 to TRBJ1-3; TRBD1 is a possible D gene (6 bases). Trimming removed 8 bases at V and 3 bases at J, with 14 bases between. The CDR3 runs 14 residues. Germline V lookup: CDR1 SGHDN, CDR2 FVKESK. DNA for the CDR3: TGTGCCAGCGCCCCAAGGGGGAGTGGAAACACCATATATTTT. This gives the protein CASAPRGSGNTIYF. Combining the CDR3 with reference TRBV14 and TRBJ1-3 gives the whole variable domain EAGVTQFPSHSVIEKGQTVTLRCDPISGHDNLYWYRRVMGKEIKFLLHFVKESKQDESGMPNNRFLAERTGGTYSTLKVQPAELEDSGVYFCASAPRGSGNTIYFGEGSWLTVV.

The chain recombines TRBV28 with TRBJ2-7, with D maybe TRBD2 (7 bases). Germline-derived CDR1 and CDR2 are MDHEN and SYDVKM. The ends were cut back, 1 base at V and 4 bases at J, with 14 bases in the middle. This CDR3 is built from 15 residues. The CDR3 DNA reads TGTGCCAGCAGTTTATTCCCAGGGAGGGGGTACGAGCAGTACTTC. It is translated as CASSLFPGRGYEQYF.

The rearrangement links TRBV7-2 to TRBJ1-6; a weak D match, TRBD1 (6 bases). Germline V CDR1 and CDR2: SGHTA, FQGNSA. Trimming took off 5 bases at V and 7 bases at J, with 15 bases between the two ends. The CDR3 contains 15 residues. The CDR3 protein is CASSPDQGWNSPLHF. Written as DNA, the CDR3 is TGTGCCAGCAGCCCCGACCAGGGGTGGAATTCACCCCTCCACTTT.

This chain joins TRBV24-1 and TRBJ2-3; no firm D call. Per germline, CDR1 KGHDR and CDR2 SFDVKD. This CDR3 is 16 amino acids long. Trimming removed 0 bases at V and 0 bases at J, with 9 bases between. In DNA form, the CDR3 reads TGTGCCACCAGTGATTTGGGTTTAGCTAGCACAGATACGCAGTATTTT. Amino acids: CATSDLGLASTDTQYF.

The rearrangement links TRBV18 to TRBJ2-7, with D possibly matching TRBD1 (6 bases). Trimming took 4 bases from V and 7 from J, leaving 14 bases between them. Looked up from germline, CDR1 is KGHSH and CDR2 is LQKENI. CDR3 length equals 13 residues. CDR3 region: CASSRDNPLEQYF. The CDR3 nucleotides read TGTGCCAGCTCACGGGACAACCCTCTGGAGCAGTACTTC.